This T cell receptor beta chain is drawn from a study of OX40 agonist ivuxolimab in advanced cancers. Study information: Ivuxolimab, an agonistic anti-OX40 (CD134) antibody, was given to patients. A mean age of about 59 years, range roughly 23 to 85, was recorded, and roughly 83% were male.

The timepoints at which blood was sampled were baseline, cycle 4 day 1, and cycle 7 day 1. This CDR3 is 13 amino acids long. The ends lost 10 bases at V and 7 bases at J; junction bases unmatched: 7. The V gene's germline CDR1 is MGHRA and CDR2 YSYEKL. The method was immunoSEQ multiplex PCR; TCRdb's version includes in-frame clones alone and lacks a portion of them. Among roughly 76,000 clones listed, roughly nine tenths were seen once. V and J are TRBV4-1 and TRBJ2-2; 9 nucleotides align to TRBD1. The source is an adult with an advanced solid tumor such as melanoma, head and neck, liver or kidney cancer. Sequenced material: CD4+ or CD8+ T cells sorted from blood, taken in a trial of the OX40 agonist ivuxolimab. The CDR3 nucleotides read TGCGCCATGAAGGGACAGGGTGACGGGGAGCTGTTTTTT. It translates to CAMKGQGDGELFF.